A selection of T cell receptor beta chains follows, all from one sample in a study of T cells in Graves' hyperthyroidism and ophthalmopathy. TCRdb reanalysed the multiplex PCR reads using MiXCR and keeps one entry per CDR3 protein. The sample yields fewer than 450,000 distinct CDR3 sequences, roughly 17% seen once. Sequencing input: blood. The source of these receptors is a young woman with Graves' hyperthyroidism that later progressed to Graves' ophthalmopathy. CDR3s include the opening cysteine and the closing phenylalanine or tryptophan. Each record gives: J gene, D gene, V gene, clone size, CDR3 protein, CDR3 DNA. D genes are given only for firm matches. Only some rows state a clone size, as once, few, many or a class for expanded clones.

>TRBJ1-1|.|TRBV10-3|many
CAIRGPRSAFF
TGTGCCATCAGGGGACCGCGATCAGCTTTCTTT
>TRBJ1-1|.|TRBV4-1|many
CASSQLGRQNTEAFF
TGCGCCAGCAGCCAACTAGGACGGCAGAACACTGAAGCTTTCTTT
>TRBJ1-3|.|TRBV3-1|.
CASWSGNTIYF
TGTGCCAGCTGGAGTGGGAACACCATATATTTT
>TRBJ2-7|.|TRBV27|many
CASRREAGVYYEQYF
TGTGCCAGCAGAAGGGAGGCAGGGGTTTACTACGAGCAGTACTTC
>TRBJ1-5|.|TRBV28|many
CASSLEKTGSNQPQHF
TGTGCCAGCAGTCTGGAAAAGACAGGTAGCAATCAGCCCCAGCATTTT
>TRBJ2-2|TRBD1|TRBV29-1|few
CSVGTDNTGELFF
TGCAGCGTCGGGACAGATAACACCGGGGAGCTGTTTTTT
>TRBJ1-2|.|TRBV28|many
CASTAYIYYGYTF
TGTGCCAGCACGGCGTACATTTACTATGGCTACACCTTC
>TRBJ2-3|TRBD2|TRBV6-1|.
CASSFRGGETDTQYF
TGTGCCAGCAGTTTCCGCGGGGGTGAAACAGATACGCAGTATTTT
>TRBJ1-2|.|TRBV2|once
CASRVLTEGRGNYGYTF
TGTGCCAGCAGGGTTCTGACGGAGGGCAGGGGTAACTATGGCTACACCTTC
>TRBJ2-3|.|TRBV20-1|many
CSARGRGSAPDTQYF
TGCAGTGCTAGAGGTCGCGGATCTGCTCCAGATACGCAGTATTTT
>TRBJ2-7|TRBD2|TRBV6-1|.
CASTPLSGGSYEQYF
TGTGCCAGCACCCCCCTTAGCGGGGGGTCCTACGAGCAGTACTTC
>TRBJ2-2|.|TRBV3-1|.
CASSQDHLGNTGELFF
TGTGCCAGCAGCCAAGATCATCTCGGAAACACCGGGGAGCTGTTTTTT
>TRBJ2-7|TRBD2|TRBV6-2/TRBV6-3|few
CASSRPWERGGPYEQYF
TGTGCCAGCAGTCGCCCTTGGGAGCGGGGGGGGCCCTACGAGCAGTACTTC
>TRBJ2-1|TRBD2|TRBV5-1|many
CASSSEAGGPASYNEQFF
TGCGCCAGCAGCTCGGAGGCGGGGGGCCCTGCGTCCTACAATGAGCAGTTCTTC
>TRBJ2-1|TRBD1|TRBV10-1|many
CASSELLTGPYNEQFF
TGCGCCAGCAGTGAGCTTCTGACAGGGCCCTACAATGAGCAGTTCTTC
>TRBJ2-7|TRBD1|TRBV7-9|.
CASSSPGQDPYEQYF
TGTGCCAGCAGCTCTCCGGGACAGGACCCCTACGAGCAGTACTTC
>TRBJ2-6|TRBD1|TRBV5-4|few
CASSFDRGPSGANVLTF
TGTGCCAGCAGCTTTGACAGGGGGCCCTCTGGGGCCAACGTCCTGACTTTC
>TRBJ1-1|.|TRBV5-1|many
CASSFRGLMQMNTEAFF
TGCGCCAGCAGCTTCAGGGGATTGATGCAGATGAACACTGAAGCTTTCTTT
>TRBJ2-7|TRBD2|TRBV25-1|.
CASSFTSGGLYEQYF
TGTGCCAGCAGTTTCACTAGCGGGGGACTCTACGAGCAGTACTTC
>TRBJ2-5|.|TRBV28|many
CASTAGPNYGETQYF
TGTGCCAGCACTGCGGGACCAAACTACGGGGAGACCCAGTACTTC
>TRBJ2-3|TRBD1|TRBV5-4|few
CASSFAGQGAPDTQYF
TGTGCCAGCAGCTTTGCTGGACAGGGGGCCCCAGATACGCAGTATTTT
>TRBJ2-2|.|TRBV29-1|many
CSVEDRGGTGELFF
TGCAGCGTTGAAGACAGGGGAGGGACCGGGGAGCTGTTTTTT
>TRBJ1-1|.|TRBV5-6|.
CASSLQTEAFF
TGTGCCAGCAGCTTACAGACTGAAGCTTTCTTT
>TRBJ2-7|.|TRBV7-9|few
CASSLERPSDSYEQYF
TGTGCCAGCAGCTTAGAACGTCCTAGCGACTCCTACGAGCAGTACTTC
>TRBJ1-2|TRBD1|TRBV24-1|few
CATSDGDRVYGYTF
TGTGCCACCAGTGATGGAGACAGGGTTTATGGCTACACCTTC
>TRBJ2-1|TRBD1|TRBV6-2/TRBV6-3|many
CASSHRDRVLVSSYNEQFF
TGTGCCAGCAGTCACCGGGACAGGGTCCTGGTAAGCTCCTACAATGAGCAGTTCTTC
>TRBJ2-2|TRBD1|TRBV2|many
CASSRDRRHTGELFF
TGTGCCAGCAGTAGGGACAGGAGACACACCGGGGAGCTGTTTTTT
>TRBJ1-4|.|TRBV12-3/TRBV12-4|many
CASSPPGLGFGEKLFF
TGTGCCAGCAGTCCGCCCGGGTTAGGGTTTGGGGAAAAACTGTTTTTT
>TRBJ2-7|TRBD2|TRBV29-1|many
CSVAGTSGSYEQYF
TGCAGCGTTGCCGGGACTAGCGGCTCCTACGAGCAGTACTTC
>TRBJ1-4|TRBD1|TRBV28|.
CASSFNGQGGEKLFF
TGTGCCAGCAGTTTTAACGGACAGGGGGGCGAAAAACTGTTTTTT
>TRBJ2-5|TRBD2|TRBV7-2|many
CASSSLTSGMYQETQYF
TGTGCCAGCAGCTCACTTACTAGCGGGATGTACCAAGAGACCCAGTACTTC
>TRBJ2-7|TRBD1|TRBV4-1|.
CASSRTQWTGGHYEQYF
TGCGCCAGCAGTCGAACCCAATGGACAGGCGGGCACTACGAGCAGTACTTC
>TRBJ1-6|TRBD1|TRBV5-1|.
CASSSPGQGDNSPLHF
TGCGCCAGCAGCTCGCCGGGACAGGGGGACAATTCACCCCTCCACTTT
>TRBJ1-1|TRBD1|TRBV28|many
CASRGTGGLEAFF
TGTGCCAGCAGGGGGACAGGGGGCCTGGAAGCTTTCTTT
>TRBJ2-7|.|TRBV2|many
CASSEPGDYYEQYF
TGTGCCAGCAGTGAACCGGGAGACTACTACGAGCAGTACTTC
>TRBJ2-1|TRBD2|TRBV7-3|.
CASSYSGTSRNEQFF
TGTGCCAGCAGCTATTCCGGGACTAGTAGGAATGAGCAGTTCTTC
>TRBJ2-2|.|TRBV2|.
CASSEPGRDTGELFF
TGTGCCAGCAGTGAGCCAGGGCGGGACACCGGGGAGCTGTTTTTT
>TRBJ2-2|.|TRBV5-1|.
CASSLDRGTNTGELFF
TGCGCCAGCAGCTTGGATAGGGGGACGAACACCGGGGAGCTGTTTTTT
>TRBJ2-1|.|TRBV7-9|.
CASSLPGADYNEQFF
TGTGCCAGCAGCTTACCAGGAGCCGATTACAATGAGCAGTTCTTC
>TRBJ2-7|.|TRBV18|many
CASSRGMVYEQYF
TGTGCCAGCTCACGAGGGATGGTTTACGAGCAGTACTTC
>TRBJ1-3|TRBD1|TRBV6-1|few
CASKGVFGDRKERSGNTIYF
TGTGCCAGCAAGGGTGTGTTCGGGGACAGAAAAGAACGCTCTGGAAACACCATATATTTT
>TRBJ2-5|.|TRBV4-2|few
CASSQDARSETQYF
TGTGCCAGCAGCCAAGATGCTAGGTCGGAGACCCAGTACTTC